This TCR beta chain came from a study of tumor and adjacent non-tumor tissue in lung cancer. The wider study: Aged about 30 to 76 years, patients included fewer than 11 men and about 5 women with stage I to III disease.

Three rounds of nested PCR, following a modified ARM-PCR protocol, produced the TCRbeta library. Using its own MiXCR run on the multiplex PCR reads, TCRdb lists one record per CDR3 protein. The table includes approximately 75,000 distinct CDR3 sequences, about three quarters detected once. RNA was extracted from bulk tissue without any cell sorting. Between August and November 2014, newly diagnosed, chemotherapy-naive lung cancer patients underwent thoracic surgery in China. Germline CDR1 and CDR2: MNHEY and SVGAGI. CDR3 size: 15 residues. Comments on this clonotype: Mismatch with germline at one junction end may stem from a read error.

The rearrangement joins TRBV6-5 to TRBJ1-3; D gene unclear. This sequence originates from a woman aged 45-65 years with non-small cell lung cancer. Material: lung tumor tissue. CDR3 bases: TGTGCCATCAGTTACTCGAGGCAGGTTGGAAATACCATATATTTT. Its translation: CAISYSRQVGNTIYF.